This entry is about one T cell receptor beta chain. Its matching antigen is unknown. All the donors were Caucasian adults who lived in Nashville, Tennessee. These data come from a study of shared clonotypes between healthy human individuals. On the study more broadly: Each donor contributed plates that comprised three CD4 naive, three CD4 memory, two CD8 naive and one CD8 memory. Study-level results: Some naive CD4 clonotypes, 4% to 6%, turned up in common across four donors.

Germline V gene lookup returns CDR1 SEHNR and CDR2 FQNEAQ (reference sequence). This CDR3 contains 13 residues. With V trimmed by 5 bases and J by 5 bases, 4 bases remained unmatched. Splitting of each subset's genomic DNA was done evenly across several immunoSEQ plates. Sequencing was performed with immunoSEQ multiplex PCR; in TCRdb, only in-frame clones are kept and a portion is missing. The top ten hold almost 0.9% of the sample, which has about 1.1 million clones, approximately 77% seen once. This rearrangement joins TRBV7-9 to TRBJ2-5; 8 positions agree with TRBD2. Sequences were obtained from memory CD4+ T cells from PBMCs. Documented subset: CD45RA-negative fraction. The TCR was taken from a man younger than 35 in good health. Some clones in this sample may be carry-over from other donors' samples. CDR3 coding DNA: TGTGCCAGCAGCCAAGCGGGAGCTGAGACCCAGTACTTC. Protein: CASSQAGAETQYF.